The rows below give T cell receptor beta chains drawn from one sample of a study of immune evolution from preneoplasia to lung adenocarcinoma. Using immunoSEQ multiplex PCR, the repertoire was profiled, and TCRdb retains in-frame clones only, with some absent. The table shows roughly 4,000 clones, with 86% occurring only once. Material: FFPE minimally invasive lung adenocarcinoma tissue. The origin of the receptors is a donor of 70 years or more with lung adenocarcinoma. CDR3s include the opening cysteine and the closing phenylalanine or tryptophan. D genes are given only for firm matches. Clone size is not always given. Where it is, it says once, few, many or a class for expanded clones.

TRBD2	15	TRBJ2-5	TRBV7-2	once	CASSAGLALEETQYF	TGTGCCAGCAGCGCGGGACTAGCGCTAGAGGAGACCCAGTACTTC
NA	16	TRBJ2-7	TRBV12-2	NA	CASRSPSGKSTYEQYF	TGTGCAAGTCGCTCCCCTAGCGGGAAGAGTACATACGAGCAGTACTTC
NA	15	TRBJ1-1	TRBV18	NA	CASSPPGQMNTEAFF	TGTGCCAGCTCACCTCCTGGACAGATGAACACTGAAGCTTTCTTT
NA	15	TRBJ2-7	TRBV9	NA	CASSVADGGPYEQYF	TGTGCCAGCAGCGTAGCGGACGGCGGCCCCTACGAGCAGTACTTC
TRBD2	16	TRBJ2-1	TRBV5-1	NA	CARLSGRSGYHNEQFF	TGCGCCAGGCTGAGCGGGAGGTCTGGTTATCACAATGAGCAGTTCTTC
NA	13	TRBJ1-5	TRBV7-2	NA	CASSLGQNQPQHF	TGTGCCAGCAGCCTAGGGCAAAATCAGCCCCAGCATTTT
NA	15	TRBJ2-5	TRBV11-2	NA	CASSLSYRPQETQYF	TGTGCCAGCAGCTTATCGTACCGGCCTCAAGAGACCCAGTACTTC
TRBD1	13	TRBJ2-5	TRBV11-3	NA	CASSPTGLETQYF	TGTGCCAGCAGCCCGACAGGGTTGGAGACCCAGTACTTC
TRBD1	18	TRBJ2-1	TRBV30	NA	CAWTPGQGGSFSYNEQFF	TGTGCCTGGACCCCAGGACAGGGAGGTAGTTTCTCCTACAATGAGCAGTTCTTC
TRBD2	15	TRBJ2-1	TRBV9	NA	CASSGPSGRDNEQFF	TGTGCCAGCAGCGGCCCTAGCGGGAGGGACAATGAGCAGTTCTTC
NA	13	TRBJ1-2	TRBV7-2	NA	CASSPSVGSGYTF	TGTGCCAGCAGCCCCTCGGTCGGCAGTGGCTACACCTTC
NA	13	TRBJ2-3	TRBV30	NA	CAWRTHQTDTQYF	TGTGCCTGGAGGACCCACCAGACAGATACGCAGTATTTT
TRBD1	14	TRBJ1-2	TRBV6-6	NA	CASSGTTGKYGYTF	TGTGCCAGCAGTGGGACGACAGGGAAGTATGGCTACACCTTC
NA	15	TRBJ2-2	TRBV18	NA	CASSPIPGDTGELFF	TGTGCCAGCTCACCGATCCCAGGGGACACCGGGGAGCTGTTTTTT
TRBD2	16	TRBJ2-5	TRBV19	NA	CASSIGTSGSTETQYF	TGTGCCAGTAGCATAGGGACTAGCGGGAGTACAGAGACCCAGTACTTC
NA	12	TRBJ2-1	TRBV2	NA	CASSSGADEQFF	TGTGCCAGCAGTTCGGGCGCGGATGAGCAGTTCTTC
NA	16	TRBJ2-3	TRBV6-4	NA	CASSEFGAGGTDTQYF	TGTGCCAGCAGTGAATTTGGGGCAGGAGGCACAGATACGCAGTATTTT
NA	15	TRBJ2-1	TRBV7-6	NA	CASSLDRTTHNEQFF	TGTGCCAGCAGCCTCGATAGGACTACCCACAATGAGCAGTTCTTC
NA	13	TRBJ1-5	TRBV5-8	NA	CASSLVGGQPQHF	TGTGCCAGCAGCTTGGTCGGGGGTCAGCCCCAGCATTTT
NA	16	TRBJ2-1	TRBV5-1	NA	CASSLFGGVSGDEQFF	TGCGCCAGCAGCTTGTTCGGGGGAGTCTCGGGGGATGAGCAGTTCTTC
TRBD2	15	TRBJ2-7	TRBV5-6	NA	CASSFRLAPLGEQYF	TGTGCCAGCAGCTTTAGACTAGCACCGTTGGGAGAGCAGTACTTC
NA	10	TRBJ2-7	TRBV12-5	NA	CASGLYEVYF	TGTGCTAGTGGTTTGTACGAGGTGTACTTC
NA	16	TRBJ1-5	TRBV19	NA	CASSDRTASSNQPQHF	TGTGCCAGTAGCGACAGGACCGCATCTTCCAATCAGCCCCAGCATTTT
NA	15	TRBJ2-2	TRBV7-2	few	CASSPRQWRTGELFF	TGTGCCAGCAGCCCTCGTCAGTGGCGTACCGGGGAGCTGTTTTTT
NA	15	TRBJ2-7	TRBV2	once	CASSEAIWRVYEQYF	TGTGCCAGCAGTGAAGCGATTTGGCGAGTCTACGAGCAGTACTTC
NA	16	TRBJ1-5	TRBV4-3	NA	CASSQEIGQEDQPQHF	TGCGCCAGCAGCCAAGAAATTGGCCAGGAAGATCAGCCCCAGCATTTT
NA	14	TRBJ2-2	TRBV6-4	NA	CASSERADTGELFF	TGTGCCAGCAGTGAGCGGGCGGACACCGGGGAGCTGTTTTTT
TRBD1	15	TRBJ2-7	TRBV2	NA	CASRAGTGPVYEQYF	TGTGCCAGCAGGGCCGGGACAGGGCCAGTCTACGAGCAGTACTTC
NA	16	TRBJ1-1	TRBV6-5	NA	CASSYSVGHTNTEAFF	TGTGCCAGCAGTTACTCGGTCGGACACACTAACACTGAAGCTTTCTTT
NA	14	TRBJ2-7	TRBV11-3	few	CASSLNQASYEQYF	TGTGCCAGCAGCTTAAATCAAGCTTCCTACGAGCAGTACTTC
NA	14	TRBJ1-1	TRBV5-1	NA	CASSFQGMNTEAFF	TGCGCCAGCAGCTTTCAGGGCATGAACACTGAAGCTTTCTTT
NA	14	TRBJ1-2	TRBV2	few	CASSENLGPYGYTF	TGTGCCAGCAGTGAAAATCTCGGTCCCTATGGCTACACCTTC
NA	14	TRBJ2-5	TRBV7-9	NA	CASRLGGSQETQYF	TGTGCCAGCCGCCTTGGAGGCAGCCAAGAGACCCAGTACTTC
TRBD2	15	TRBJ2-2	TRBV7-9	NA	CASSRSGSGTGELFF	TGTGCCAGCAGCCGTAGCGGGAGCGGCACCGGGGAGCTGTTTTTT
TRBD2	16	TRBJ2-1	TRBV6-4	NA	CASSPISAGGVDEQFF	TGTGCCAGCAGTCCCATCTCAGCGGGAGGGGTTGATGAGCAGTTCTTC